The 14 T cell receptor beta chains in this list originate from one sample, sequenced in a study of T cells after yellow fever vaccination. From the 5' RACE reads, TCRdb called clonotypes with MiXCR, one entry per CDR3 protein. The table lists roughly 500,000 distinct CDR3 sequences, 15% to 20% of them singletons. The starting material was PBMCs, obtained 15 days after the yellow fever booster vaccination. The receptors stem from a man aged 30 to 45 who received the YFV17D yellow fever vaccine.

This chain links TRBV11-2 with TRBJ2-4; 9 bases fit TRBD2. The CDR3 loop spans 18 amino acids. J gave up 0 bases and V 1 base, and 7 bases lay outside the gene matches. Germline CDR1 SGHAT, CDR2 FQNNGV. Here the CDR3 DNA reads TGTGCCAGCAGCTTAGGTACTAGCGGGCTCCTAGCCAAAAACATTCAGTACTTC. It specifies CASSLGTSGLLAKNIQYF.

The chain combines TRBV29-1 with TRBJ2-5; TRBD1 matches 8 bases. The CDR3 has 14 amino acids. Germline values: CDR1 SQVTM, CDR2 ANQGSEA. Germline trimming cut 2 bases from V and 0 bases from J; bases unmatched to any gene: 2. CDR3 nucleotide sequence: TGCAGCGTTGAAAACAGGGGGAACCAAGAGACCCAGTACTTC. Translation gives CSVENRGNQETQYF. The full variable domain, completed using reference TRBV29-1 and TRBJ2-5, is SAVISQKPSRDICQRGTSLTIQCQVDSQVTMMFWYRQQPGQSLTLIATANQGSEATYESGFVIDKFPISRPNLTFSTLTVSNMSPEDSSIYLCSVENRGNQETQYFGPGTRLLVL.

This clonotype was counted at least ten times. The V and J genes are TRBV5-1 and TRBJ2-3, with D uncertain. Germline V CDR1 and CDR2: SGHRS, YFSETQ. The V end lost 4 bases, the J end lost 0 bases, and 15 bases lay between the germline ends. This CDR3 contains 16 residues. CDR3 DNA sequence: TGCGCCAGCAGCCCCCTCACAGTGGCCAGCACAGATACGCAGTATTTT. Translation gives CASSPLTVASTDTQYF. The full variable domain, with the rest looked up from reference TRBV5-1 and TRBJ2-3, is KAGVTQTPRYLIKTRGQQVTLSCSPISGHRSVSWYQQTPGQGLQFLFEYFSETQRNKGNFPGRFSGRQFSNSRSEMNVSTLELGDSALYLCASSPLTVASTDTQYFGPGTRLTVL.

V gene TRBV7-2 combines with J gene TRBJ2-3, with D perhaps matching TRBD1 (5 bases). In germline, CDR1 is SGHTA, CDR2 FQGNSA. V was cut by 1 base and J by 5 bases, with 13 bases left in between. The CDR3 contains 15 residues. The chain's CDR3 is CASSLVGRDLDTQYF. The DNA of the CDR3 is TGTGCCAGCAGCTTAGTAGGCAGGGATTTAGATACGCAGTATTTT.

This clonotype was found a few times. This chain links TRBV6-5 with TRBJ2-7; 8 bases line up with TRBD1. CDR1 is MNHEY, CDR2 SVGAGI, per germline. The V gene end was trimmed by 4 bases and the J gene end by 1 base; junction bases not matched to a gene: 6. The CDR3 has 15 residues. DNA of the CDR3: TGTGCCAGCAGTTCCCGGACAGGGCCATCCTACGAGCAGTACTTC. Residues: CASSSRTGPSYEQYF.

The gene calls are TRBV7-9 and TRBJ2-1; no clear D gene. This CDR3 region has 13 residues. V was pared by 6 bases and J by 1 base, with 7 bases between. The germline gives CDR1 SEHNR, CDR2 FQNEAQ (reference sequence). The CDR3 here is CASRASSYNEQFF. DNA of the CDR3: TGTGCCAGCAGGGCGTCGTCCTACAATGAGCAGTTCTTC.

This clonotype showed up just a few times. The chain recombines TRBV5-1 with TRBJ2-7, with D unresolved. Trimming left V 0 bases short and J 2 bases short, with 6 bases between. The CDR3 is made up of 13 amino acids. Germline V gene sequence: CDR1 SGHRS, CDR2 YFSETQ. The CDR3 reads CASSLDAPYEQYF. The CDR3 DNA reads as TGCGCCAGCAGCTTGGACGCCCCCTACGAGCAGTACTTC. Full variable domain (missing parts from reference TRBV5-1 and TRBJ2-7): KAGVTQTPRYLIKTRGQQVTLSCSPISGHRSVSWYQQTPGQGLQFLFEYFSETQRNKGNFPGRFSGRQFSNSRSEMNVSTLELGDSALYLCASSLDAPYEQYFGPGTRLTVT.

The chain uses TRBV7-2 and TRBJ2-3, with a possible D match to TRBD2 (6 bases). The CDR3 is made up of 15 amino acids. Germline CDR1 is SGHTA and CDR2 is FQGNSA. V gave up 0 bases and J gave up 5 bases, with 12 bases separating them. The CDR3, as DNA: TGTGCCAGCAGCTTAGCGCTTTCGGGGGTAGATACGCAGTATTTT. This sequence encodes CASSLALSGVDTQYF.

The V gene is TRBV20-1, the J gene TRBJ2-7, with a tentative D call TRBD2 (5 bases). V dropped 5 bases and J dropped 3 bases, with 17 bases sitting between them. CDR3 size: 14 residues. Germline CDR1 reads DFQATT; CDR2 reads SNEGSKA (reference sequence). CDR3 sequence (DNA): TGCAGTGCTGATAGGTTAGATACTAGCTACGAGCAGTACTTC. This gives the protein CSADRLDTSYEQYF.

The V call is TRBV20-1, the J call TRBJ2-7, with a tentative D call TRBD1 (7 bases). CDR3 size: 13 residues. V lost 3 bases, J lost 2 bases, and 11 bases lay in between. Germline lookup yields CDR1 DFQATT and CDR2 SNEGSKA (reference sequence). The CDR3 DNA is TGCAGTGCTAGTGTCAGGGGGGCCTACGAGCAGTACTTC. Translated, it gives CSASVRGAYEQYF.

V usage is TRBV20-1 and J usage is TRBJ2-5, with D possibly matching TRBD2 (5 bases). V lost 6 bases and J 3 bases, leaving 11 bases between the germline ends. The CDR3 contains 12 residues. Germline-derived CDR1 and CDR2 are DFQATT and SNEGSKA (reference sequence). As DNA, the CDR3 is TGCAGTGCCCGGTCCGGGGAAGAGACCCAGTACTTC. Its translation: CSARSGEETQYF.

This chain uses TRBV20-1 with TRBJ1-4, with a weak D call TRBD1 (5 bases). Germline assignment: CDR1 DFQATT and CDR2 SNEGSKA (reference sequence). V lost 5 bases and J lost 0, with 13 bases in between. CDR3 length: 15 amino acids. CDR3 bases: TGCAGTGCTCGCTCGGGGACTACAACTAATGAAAAACTGTTTTTT. Protein product: CSARSGTTTNEKLFF.

The chain combines TRBV5-4 with TRBJ2-3; 7 bases line up with TRBD2. J lost 2 bases, V lost 2 bases, and 5 bases had no gene match. This CDR3 comprises 15 residues. CDR1 SGHNT and CDR2 YYREEE come from the germline V gene (reference sequence). The CDR3 is CASSLGAGNTDTQYF. CDR3 coding DNA: TGTGCCAGCAGCTTAGGAGCGGGGAACACAGATACGCAGTATTTT.

This chain links TRBV7-2 with TRBJ2-7, with D perhaps given as TRBD1 or TRBD2 (5 bases each). Trimming left V 2 bases short and J 7 bases short, with 18 bases between. The CDR3 is 15 residues long. Germline-derived CDR1 and CDR2 are SGHTA and FQGNSA. The CDR3 region has the DNA TGTGCCAGCAGCTTACGGGGCGTCCCGGGGTGGGAGCAGTACTTC. Protein sequence: CASSLRGVPGWEQYF.